This T cell receptor (beta chain) appears in the sequencing data of a study of cytomegalovirus exposure and HLA in healthy donors. The study ran its PCR with 60 Vbeta and 13 Jbeta primers. Only in-frame clones appear in the TCRdb table, and some are missing; sequencing was by immunoSEQ multiplex PCR. The sample consists of roughly 100,000 clones, 50% to 70% of them appearing once. V was pared by 1 base and J by 7 bases, with 11 bases between. Germline lookup yields CDR1 SEHNR and CDR2 FQNEAQ (reference sequence). The CDR3 extends over 14 amino acids. The source is a human donor in good health. The V and J genes are TRBV7-9 and TRBJ2-1, with D possibly being TRBD1 (5 bases). The material sequenced was PBMCs. In DNA form, the CDR3 reads TGTGCCAGCAGCTTAGACTCAGGGTGGAATGAGCAGTTCTTC. This codes for CASSLDSGWNEQFF.